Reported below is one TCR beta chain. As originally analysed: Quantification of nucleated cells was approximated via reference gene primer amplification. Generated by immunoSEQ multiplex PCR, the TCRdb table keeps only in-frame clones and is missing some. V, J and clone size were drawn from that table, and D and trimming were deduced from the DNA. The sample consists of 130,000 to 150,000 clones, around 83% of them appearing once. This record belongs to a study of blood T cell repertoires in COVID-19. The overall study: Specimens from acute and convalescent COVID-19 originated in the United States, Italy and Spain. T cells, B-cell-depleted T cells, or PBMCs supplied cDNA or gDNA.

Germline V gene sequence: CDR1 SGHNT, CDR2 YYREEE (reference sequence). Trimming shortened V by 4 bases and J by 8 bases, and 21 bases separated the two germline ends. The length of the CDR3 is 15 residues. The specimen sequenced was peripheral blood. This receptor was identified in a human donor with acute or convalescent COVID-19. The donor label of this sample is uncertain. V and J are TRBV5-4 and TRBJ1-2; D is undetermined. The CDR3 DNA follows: TGTGCCAGCAGCCTAAGGACTACCCAGATGGGAGGCTACACCTTC. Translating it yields CASSLRTTQMGGYTF. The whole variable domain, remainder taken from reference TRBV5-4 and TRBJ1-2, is ETGVTQSPTHLIKTRGQQVTLRCSSQSGHNTVSWYQQALGQGPQFIFQYYREEENGRGNFPPRFSGLQFPNYSSELNVNALELDDSALYLCASSLRTTQMGGYTFGSGTRLTVV.